Shown below are 6 T cell receptor beta chains from a single sample sequenced in a study of blood T cell repertoires in COVID-19. Sequencing used immunoSEQ multiplex PCR; TCRdb keeps in-frame clones, though not all of them. The repertoire has 52,000 or so clones, approximately 88% of them found once; the top ten carry about 25%. The sequencing input was peripheral blood. Source of these receptors: a human donor in a cohort sampled during active COVID-19.

The chain joins TRBV7-2 to TRBJ2-4, with no clear D. Germline values: CDR1 SGHTA, CDR2 FQGNSA. The CDR3 runs to 14 residues. V shed 5 bases and J shed 0 bases, with 8 bases lying between them. CDR3 region: CASSPDIAKNIQYF. The DNA for the CDR3 is TGTGCCAGCAGCCCCGACATAGCCAAAAACATTCAGTACTTC. Full variable domain (rest looked up from reference TRBV7-2 and TRBJ2-4): GAGVSQSPSNKVTEKGKDVELRCDPISGHTALYWYRQSLGQGLEFLIYFQGNSAPDKSGLPSDRFSAERTGGSVSTLTIQRTQQEDSAVYLCASSPDIAKNIQYFGAGTRLSVL.

This rearrangement joins TRBV6-5 to TRBJ1-1; no clear D. The length of the CDR3 is 13 residues. V lost 5 bases and J lost 5, with 12 bases in between. CDR1 and CDR2 (germline): MNHEY, SVGAGI. DNA for the CDR3: TGTGCCAGCAGTAGGTCCCCAGGAACTGAAGCTTTCTTT. Protein: CASSRSPGTEAFF.

The genes are TRBV19 and TRBJ2-7; 11 bases line up with TRBD2. Germline V gene data show CDR1 as LNHDA and CDR2 as SQIVND (reference sequence). The CDR3 loop spans 15 amino acids. With V trimmed by 5 bases and J by 3 bases, 6 bases remained unmatched. CDR3 loop: CASSPLTSGIYEQYF. CDR3 coding DNA: TGTGCCAGTAGTCCCTTGACTAGCGGGATCTACGAGCAGTACTTC.

The V call is TRBV28, the J call TRBJ1-1; possible D gene TRBD1, 5 bases. The germline V and J ends were trimmed by 7 bases and 6 bases, with 12 bases remaining between them. Germline V gene sequence: CDR1 MDHEN, CDR2 SYDVKM. This CDR3 is 12 amino acids long. The DNA of the CDR3 is TGTGCCAGCAATTCTCGGGGGGCTGAAGCTTTCTTT. It specifies CASNSRGAEAFF.

The rearrangement joins TRBV6-4 to TRBJ1-3, with 7 bases aligning to TRBD1. With 7 bases clipped from V and 5 bases from J, the junction kept 17 bases outside the gene matches. The V gene's germline CDR1 is MRHNA and CDR2 SNTAGT. CDR3 size: 17 residues. The CDR3 loop is CASIPFYRGRRRNTIYF. The CDR3 nucleotides are TGTGCCAGCATACCCTTTTACAGGGGACGCAGAAGAAACACCATATATTTT.

The chain uses TRBV5-8 and TRBJ2-3; D perhaps matches TRBD2 (5 bases). Germline V lookup: CDR1 SGHTS, CDR2 YDEGEE. This CDR3 comprises 14 residues. V was trimmed by 1 base and J by 5 bases, leaving 11 bases between them. DNA for the CDR3: TGTGCCAGCAGCTTGATCGTGGCGGGAGATACGCAGTATTTT. Translating gives CASSLIVAGDTQYF.